Sequencing of this T cell receptor beta chain was carried out in a study of T cell responses to AZD1222 COVID-19 vaccine. Study conclusions and caveats: Baseline seropositivity characterized only a handful of AZD1222 recipients. Nearly half of unique spike-specific TCRs reportedly avoided B.1.351 and B.1.1.7 mutated regions. Spike-specific TCR breadth and depth went up after people got two AZD1222 doses. Clonal diversity may have been underestimated in mostly white British donors.

A remark on this clone: The antigen remains undetermined.

The method was immunoSEQ multiplex PCR; TCRdb's version includes in-frame clones alone and lacks a portion of them. In the table there are more than 85,000 clones, around 89% of which are singletons. V dropped 3 bases and J dropped 6 bases, with 21 bases sitting between them. Germline V gene lookup returns CDR1 LNHDA and CDR2 SQIVND (reference sequence). The CDR3 length is 17 residues. The specimen comprised peripheral blood, sampled on day 0 of AZD1222 vaccination. This chain links TRBV19 with TRBJ2-4; D is unresolved. This sequence originates from an adult in good health. The CDR3 nucleotides read TGTGCCAGTAGTATGAACGGCGCCCCCCAGAGGATAAACATTCAGTACTTC. Amino acids: CASSMNGAPQRINIQYF. The whole variable domain, remainder taken from reference TRBV19 and TRBJ2-4, is DGGITQSPKYLFRKEGQNVTLSCEQNLNHDAMYWYRQDPGQGLRLIYYSQIVNDFQKGDIAEGYSVSREKKESFPLTVTSAQKNPTAFYLCASSMNGAPQRINIQYFGAGTRLSVL.